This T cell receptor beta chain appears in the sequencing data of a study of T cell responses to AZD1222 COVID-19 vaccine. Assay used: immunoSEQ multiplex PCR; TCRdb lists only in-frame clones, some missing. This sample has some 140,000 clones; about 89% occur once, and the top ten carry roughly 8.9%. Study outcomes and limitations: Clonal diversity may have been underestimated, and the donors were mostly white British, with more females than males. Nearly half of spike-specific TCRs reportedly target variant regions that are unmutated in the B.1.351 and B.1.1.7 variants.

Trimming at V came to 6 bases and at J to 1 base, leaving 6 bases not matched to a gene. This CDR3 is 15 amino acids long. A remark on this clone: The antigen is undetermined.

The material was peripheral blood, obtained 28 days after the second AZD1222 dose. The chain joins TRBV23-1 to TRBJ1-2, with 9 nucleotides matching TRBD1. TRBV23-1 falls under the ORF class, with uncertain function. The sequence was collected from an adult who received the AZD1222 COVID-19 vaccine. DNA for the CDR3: TGCGCCAGCAGAACCGGGACAGGGATTAACTATGGCTACACCTTC. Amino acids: CASRTGTGINYGYTF.